This is a list of T cell receptor beta chains from one sample in a study of molecular identifiers for immune sequencing clone quantification. TCRdb fed the PCR reads into MiXCR, producing one record per CDR3 protein. The repertoire holds about 68,000 distinct CDR3 sequences, with around a sixth as singletons. The sequencing input was naive CD8+ T cells from blood, with Jurkat cell RNA spiked in. The source is a human donor in good health. Some libraries in this study had Jurkat cell RNA spiked in. Both conserved end residues are trimmed from each CDR3.

v_call	j_call	cdr3_aa
TRBV25-1	TRBJ2-7	AMASGYEQY
TRBV20-1	TRBJ2-7	SAKQDYEQY
TRBV7-9	TRBJ2-4	ASEGAENIQY
TRBV29-1	TRBJ1-2	SVDPDGGNYGYT
TRBV5-6	TRBJ2-1	ASSLLWDYLEEQF
TRBV25-1	TRBJ2-7	ASSEAASYEQY
TRBV18	TRBJ2-7	ASSPNAPYEQY
TRBV20-1	TRBJ2-7	SARGPNRGAGVHEQY
TRBV19	TRBJ2-3	ASGYEAGTGTQY
TRBV7-9	TRBJ2-1	ASRTQGNEQF
TRBV3-1	TRBJ1-1	ASSHGSGATEAF
TRBV29-1	TRBJ2-7	SVVEALIGGGDEQY
TRBV5-1	TRBJ2-3	ASSLAGLAADTQY
TRBV7-9	TRBJ2-4	ASPDPLAKNIQY
TRBV24-1	TRBJ2-5	ATSDPPEGEYQETQY
TRBV18	TRBJ2-4	ASSPLTPGLAVLPKNIQY
TRBV7-2	TRBJ2-3	ASSFSGISTDTQY
TRBV6-9	TRBJ2-3	ANPPRNTDTQY
TRBV14	TRBJ2-7	ASSRATTYEQY
TRBV27	TRBJ1-1	ASSLSASATEAF
TRBV7-6	TRBJ2-7	ASSLEQGRAYEQY
TRBV11-2	TRBJ2-2	ASSLAGSGTGELF
TRBV21-1	TRBJ2-3	ASSKAGLRTSGTDTQY
TRBV30	TRBJ1-5	AWSEYSNQPQH
TRBV4-3	TRBJ1-5	ACSQDNGLSNQPQH
TRBV12-3/TRBV12-4	TRBJ2-5	ASSPVGQGPGETQY
TRBV7-2	TRBJ2-7	ASSLFGGSYEQY
TRBV28	TRBJ2-2	ASNMDLGYTGELF
TRBV11-2	TRBJ2-1	ASSSIYNEQF
TRBV5-8	TRBJ2-4	ASSLGTSVFRDIQY
TRBV28	TRBJ2-2	ASSGTSGDSVRTGELF
TRBV23-1	TRBJ1-5	ASSLTGTQNQPQH
TRBV27	TRBJ1-4	ASGWGTGAVEKLF
TRBV6-1	TRBJ2-1	ASSRESSLDEQF
TRBV11-3	TRBJ2-2	ASSSLTGGLF
TRBV6-1	TRBJ2-5	AVDRTGLLETRY
TRBV7-6	TRBJ1-1	ASSLERGTEAF
TRBV13	TRBJ2-1	ASSLGGQGLHEQF
TRBV7-3	TRBJ2-2	ASSLMLGDGELF
TRBV3-1	TRBJ2-3	ASSQDLLAGTPDTQY
TRBV7-2	TRBJ2-7	ASSPSGGSFGEQY
TRBV19	TRBJ2-7	ASSATLTDPSYEQY
TRBV6-5	TRBJ2-1	ASSPGTSANNEQF
TRBV10-3	TRBJ2-3	AITYLRAGTSDTQY
TRBV6-4	TRBJ2-7	ASSARAGSYEQY
TRBV20-1	TRBJ2-7	SIGDNSYEQY
TRBV11-2	TRBJ2-1	ASSLGHLSYNEQF
TRBV28	TRBJ1-2	ASRGTGNYGYT
TRBV6-2/TRBV6-3	TRBJ1-1	ASSYSWTVDTEAF
TRBV11-3	TRBJ2-1	ASSPPSGPYNEQF
TRBV20-1	TRBJ2-5	SARAYQETQY
TRBV6-5	TRBJ2-5	ASSPRCQETQY
TRBV6-2/TRBV6-3	TRBJ2-4	ASSYSPGRLAKNIQY
TRBV27	TRBJ2-2	ASSPGTSGTGELF
TRBV18	TRBJ2-1	ASSPLSRDWTF
TRBV7-2	TRBJ2-2	ASSLDSGRAFGGELF
TRBV7-9	TRBJ1-5	ASSPFDRVDQPQH